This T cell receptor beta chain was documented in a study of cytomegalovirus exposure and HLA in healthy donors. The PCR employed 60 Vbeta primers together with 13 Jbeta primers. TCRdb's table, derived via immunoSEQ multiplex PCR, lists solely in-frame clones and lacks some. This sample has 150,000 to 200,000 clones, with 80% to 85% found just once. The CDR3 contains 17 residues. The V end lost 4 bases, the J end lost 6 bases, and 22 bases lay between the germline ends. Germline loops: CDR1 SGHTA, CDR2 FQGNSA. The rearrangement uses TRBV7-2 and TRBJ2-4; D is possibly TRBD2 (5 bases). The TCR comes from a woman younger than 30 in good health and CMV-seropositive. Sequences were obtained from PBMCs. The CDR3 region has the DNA TGTGCCAGCAGCTCCCAAGGAGGCAGATTTGGAGGAAACATTCAGTACTTC. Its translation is CASSSQGGRFGGNIQYF.